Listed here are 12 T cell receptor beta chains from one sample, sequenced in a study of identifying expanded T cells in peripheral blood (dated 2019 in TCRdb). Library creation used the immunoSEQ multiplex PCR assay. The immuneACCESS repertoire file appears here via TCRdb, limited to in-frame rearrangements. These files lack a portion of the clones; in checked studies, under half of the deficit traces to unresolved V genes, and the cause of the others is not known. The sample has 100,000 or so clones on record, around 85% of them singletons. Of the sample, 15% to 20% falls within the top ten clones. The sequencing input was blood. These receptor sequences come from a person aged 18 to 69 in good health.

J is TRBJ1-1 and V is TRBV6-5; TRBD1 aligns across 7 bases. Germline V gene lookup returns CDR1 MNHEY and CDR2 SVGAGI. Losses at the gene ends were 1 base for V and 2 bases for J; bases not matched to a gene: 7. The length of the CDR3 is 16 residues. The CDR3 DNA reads TGTGCCAGCAGTTACTTCTCCGGGACAGACAACACTGAAGCTTTCTTT. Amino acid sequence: CASSYFSGTDNTEAFF.

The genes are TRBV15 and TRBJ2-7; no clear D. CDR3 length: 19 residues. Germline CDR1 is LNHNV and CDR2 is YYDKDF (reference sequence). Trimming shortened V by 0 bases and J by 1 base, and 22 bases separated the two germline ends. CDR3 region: CATSRDLLSVYAESYEQYF. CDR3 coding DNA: TGTGCCACCAGCAGAGATCTATTATCGGTCTACGCGGAATCCTACGAGCAGTACTTC.

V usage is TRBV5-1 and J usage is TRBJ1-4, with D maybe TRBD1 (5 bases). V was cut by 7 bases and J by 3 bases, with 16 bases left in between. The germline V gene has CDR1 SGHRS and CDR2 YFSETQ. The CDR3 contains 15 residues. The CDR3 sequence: CASRPMGVANEKLFF. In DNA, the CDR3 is TGCGCCAGCCGGCCGATGGGGGTGGCTAATGAAAAACTGTTTTTT.

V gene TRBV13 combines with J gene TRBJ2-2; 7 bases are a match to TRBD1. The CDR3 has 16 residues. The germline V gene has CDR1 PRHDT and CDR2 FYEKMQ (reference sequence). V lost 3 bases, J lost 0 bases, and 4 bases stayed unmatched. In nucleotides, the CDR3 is TGTGCCAGCAGCTTCTACAGGGGAGCGAACACCGGGGAGCTGTTTTTT. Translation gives CASSFYRGANTGELFF.

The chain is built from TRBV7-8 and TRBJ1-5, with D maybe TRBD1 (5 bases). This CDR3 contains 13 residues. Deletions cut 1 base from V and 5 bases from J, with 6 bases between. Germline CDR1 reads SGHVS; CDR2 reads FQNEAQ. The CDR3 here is CASSLGGDQPQHF. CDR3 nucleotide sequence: TGTGCCAGCAGCTTAGGGGGGGATCAGCCCCAGCATTTT. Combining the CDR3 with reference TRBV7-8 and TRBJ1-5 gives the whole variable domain GAGVSQSPRYKVAKRGQDVALRCDPISGHVSLFWYQQALGQGPEFLTYFQNEAQLDKSGLPSDRFFAERPEGSVSTLKIQRTQQEDSAVYLCASSLGGDQPQHFGDGTRLSIL.

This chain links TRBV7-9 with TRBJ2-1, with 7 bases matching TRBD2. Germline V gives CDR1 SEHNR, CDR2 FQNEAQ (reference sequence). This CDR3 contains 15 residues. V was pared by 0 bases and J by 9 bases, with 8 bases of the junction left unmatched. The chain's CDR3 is CASSLAAGVWAEQFF. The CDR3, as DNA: TGTGCCAGCAGCTTAGCTGCGGGGGTGTGGGCTGAGCAGTTCTTC.

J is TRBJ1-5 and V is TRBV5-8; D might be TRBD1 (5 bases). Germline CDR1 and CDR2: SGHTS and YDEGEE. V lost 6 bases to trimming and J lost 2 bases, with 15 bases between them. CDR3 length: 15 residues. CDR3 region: CASTRIRGGNQPQHF. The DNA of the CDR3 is TGTGCCAGCACCCGGATCCGGGGCGGCAATCAGCCCCAGCATTTT.

CDR3 nucleotides: TGTGCCAGCAGTAAAGGTAGAGCAGCTTTCTTT. It yields the protein CASSKGRAAFF. The J gene is TRBJ1-1, the V gene TRBV6-5; D unclear. Deletions cut 5 bases from V and 10 bases from J, with 11 bases between. There are 11 residues in the CDR3. Germline CDR1 reads MNHEY; CDR2 reads SVGAGI.

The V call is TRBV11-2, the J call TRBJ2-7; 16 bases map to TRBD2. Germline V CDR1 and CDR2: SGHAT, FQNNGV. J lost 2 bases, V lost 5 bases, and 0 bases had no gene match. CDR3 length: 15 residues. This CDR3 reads CASSGTSGGAYEQYF. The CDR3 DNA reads TGTGCCAGCAGCGGGACTAGCGGGGGGGCCTACGAGCAGTACTTC.

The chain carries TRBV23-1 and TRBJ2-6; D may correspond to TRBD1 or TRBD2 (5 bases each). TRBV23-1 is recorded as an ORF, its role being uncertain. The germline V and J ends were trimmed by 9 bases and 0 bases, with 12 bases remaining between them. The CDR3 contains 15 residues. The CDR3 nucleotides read TGCGCCAGTGAGGGGACCCACTCTGGGGCCAACGTCCTGACTTTC. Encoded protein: CASEGTHSGANVLTF.

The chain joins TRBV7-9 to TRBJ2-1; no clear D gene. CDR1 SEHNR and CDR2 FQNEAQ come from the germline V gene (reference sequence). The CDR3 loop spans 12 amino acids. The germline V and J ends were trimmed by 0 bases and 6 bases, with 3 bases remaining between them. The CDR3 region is CASSLARNEQFF. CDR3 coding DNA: TGTGCCAGCAGCTTAGCGCGCAATGAGCAGTTCTTC.

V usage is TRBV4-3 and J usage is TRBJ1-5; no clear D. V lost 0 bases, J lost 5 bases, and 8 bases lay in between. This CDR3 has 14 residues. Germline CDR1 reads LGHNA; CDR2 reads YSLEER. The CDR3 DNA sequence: TGCGCCAGCAGCCAAGATATTAGGGATCAGCCCCAGCATTTT. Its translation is CASSQDIRDQPQHF.